This passage covers 30 T cell receptor beta chains from one sample sequenced in a study of blood T cells in healthy people across ages. A J-beta primer mix and a sample-barcoded 5' primer were used in a second PCR of roughly 6 to 11 cycles. MiXCR, run by TCRdb on the 5' RACE reads, gives a single entry per CDR3 protein. The sample consists of 1.5 million to 2 million distinct CDR3 sequences, roughly a third of them appearing once. Sample: blood. All receptors derive from a woman aged 25-40 years in good health.

This clonotype occurred many times. This sequence joins TRBV20-1 and TRBJ2-5; D ambiguous. Germline V CDR1 and CDR2: DFQATT, SNEGSKA (reference sequence). V was shortened by 3 bases and J by 6 bases, with 17 bases between the two germline ends. The CDR3 is 14 residues long. CDR3 DNA sequence: TGCAGTGCTAGTGGCAGCTTGACTTTCCAGACCCAGTACTTC. This encodes CSASGSLTFQTQYF.

The chain recombines TRBV20-1 with TRBJ2-5, with TRBD2 matching over 9 bases. The CDR3 is 15 residues long. Germline trimming cut 0 bases from V and 0 bases from J; bases unmatched to any gene: 2. From germline, CDR1 is DFQATT and CDR2 SNEGSKA (reference sequence). CDR3: CSARDAGGYQETQYF. The CDR3 DNA reads TGCAGTGCTAGAGATGCGGGGGGGTACCAAGAGACCCAGTACTTC.

This clonotype is a singleton in its sample. The gene calls are TRBV5-5 and TRBJ1-1; TRBD1 might be the D (6 bases). This CDR3 spans 14 amino acids. The V and J ends lost 5 bases and 5 bases respectively, with 16 bases between them. CDR1 SGHKS and CDR2 YYEKEE come from the germline V gene (reference sequence). CDR3 nucleotides: TGTGCCAGCAGACTTTGGGGGGCGCGGACTGAAGCTTTCTTT. Amino acids: CASRLWGARTEAFF.

The rearrangement links TRBV20-1 to TRBJ2-5, with 14 positions matching TRBD2. CDR3 length: 16 amino acids. Germline values: CDR1 DFQATT, CDR2 SNEGSKA (reference sequence). Germline trimming cut 3 bases from V and 1 base from J; bases unmatched to any gene: 4. For the CDR3, the DNA is TGCAGTGCTAGGCGAGGGACTAGCGGGGGCCAAGAGACCCAGTACTTC. Encoded protein: CSARRGTSGGQETQYF.

This chain connects TRBV20-1 to TRBJ2-1; 11 nucleotides match TRBD2. Trimming took 5 bases from V and 0 from J; bases not matched to a gene: 9. From germline, CDR1 is DFQATT and CDR2 SNEGSKA (reference sequence). This CDR3 has 17 amino acids. The CDR3 DNA reads as TGCAGTGCTCAGAATCGACTAGCGGGGAGCTCCTACAATGAGCAGTTCTTC. Translating gives CSAQNRLAGSSYNEQFF.

The chain is built from TRBV6-5 and TRBJ2-5, with a possible D match to TRBD2 (6 bases). Germline CDR1 and CDR2: MNHEY and SVGAGI. The length of the CDR3 is 16 residues. The V gene lost 5 bases and the J gene lost 4 bases, with 20 bases spanning the gap. CDR3 nucleotides: TGTGCCAGCAGTAGGGGAGGCTTACAGAAGGGAGAGACCCAGTACTTC. Protein sequence: CASSRGGLQKGETQYF.

The V and J genes are TRBV6-1 and TRBJ2-5; TRBD2 agrees at 7 bases. V dropped 7 bases and J dropped 4; count of bases not matched to a gene: 3. Germline V CDR1 and CDR2: MNHNS, SASEGT. The CDR3 covers 12 residues. CDR3 nucleotide sequence: TGTGCCAGCACCCCGGGAGGAGAGACCCAGTACTTC. Amino acid sequence: CASTPGGETQYF.

As regards this clonotype: The junction departs from the called germline gene at one end, perhaps through a read error. This chain uses TRBV4-1 with TRBJ1-5, with TRBD1 matching over 9 bases. From germline, CDR1 is MGHRA and CDR2 YSYEKL. The CDR3 is made up of 16 amino acids. The CDR3 bases are TGCGCCAGCAGCCAAGATTCCGGGACAGGGAATCGGCCCCAGCATTTT. This gives the protein CASSQDSGTGNRPQHF.

This chain joins TRBV9 and TRBJ2-3; 14 nucleotides align to TRBD2. The trim removed 0 bases at V and 6 bases at J, leaving 3 bases unmatched. Germline V gene data show CDR1 as SGDLS and CDR2 as YYNGEE. CDR3 length equals 16 residues. CDR3 DNA sequence: TGTGCCAGCAGCGTAGGAGGGACTAGCGGGAGTGATACGCAGTATTTT. This sequence encodes CASSVGGTSGSDTQYF.

This sequence joins TRBV5-5 and TRBJ2-1; no clear D gene. The V gene lost 2 bases and the J gene lost 5 bases, with 11 bases spanning the gap. This CDR3 region has 14 residues. Per germline, CDR1 SGHKS and CDR2 YYEKEE (reference sequence). The CDR3 reads CASSFGQSNNEQFF. CDR3 DNA sequence: TGTGCCAGCAGCTTCGGCCAGTCGAACAATGAGCAGTTCTTC.

In its sample, this clonotype was seen a few times. The CDR3 DNA reads as TGTGCCAGCAGCCCCGCCGGGAGGCACTTGGGGACAGATACGCAGTATTTT. It is translated as CASSPAGRHLGTDTQYF. J is TRBJ2-3 and V is TRBV6-2 or TRBV6-3; TRBD2 matches at 7 bases. Germline V lookup: CDR1 MNHEY, CDR2 SVGEGT. Trimming cost V 6 bases and J 3 bases; bases outside gene matches: 15. The CDR3 covers 17 residues.

This chain uses TRBV6-6 with TRBJ2-1; possibly TRBD1 or TRBD2 for D (6 bases each). Germline loops: CDR1 MNHNY, CDR2 SVGAGI (reference sequence). Trimming took 6 bases from V and 4 from J, leaving 16 bases between them. The CDR3 extends over 15 amino acids. In DNA, the CDR3 is TGTGCCAGCAGGAACTATAGGGGGGCATACAATGAGCAGTTCTTC. The encoded protein is CASRNYRGAYNEQFF.

A few counts support this clonotype. This chain joins TRBV7-3 and TRBJ2-7; no clear D. This CDR3 contains 15 residues. Looked up from germline, CDR1 is SGHTA and CDR2 is FQGTGA. The V gene lost 2 bases and the J gene lost 5 bases, with 16 bases spanning the gap. CDR3 bases: TGTGCCAGCAGCTTATCCCCCCTTGGTTTGCACGAGCAGTACTTC. It yields the protein CASSLSPLGLHEQYF. Complete variable domain (other parts from reference TRBV7-3 and TRBJ2-7): GAGVSQTPSNKVTEKGKYVELRCDPISGHTALYWYRQSLGQGPEFLIYFQGTGAADDSGLPNDRFFAVRPEGSVSTLKIQRTERGDSAVYLCASSLSPLGLHEQYFGPGTRLTVT.

CDR3 nucleotide sequence: TGTGCCAGCAGCTTAGCGCGTGGTTCTGGTTTCGGTGGATCTGGGGCCAACGTCCTGACTTTC. It is translated as CASSLARGSGFGGSGANVLTF. This rearrangement joins TRBV11-1 to TRBJ2-6; D uncertain. In germline, CDR1 is SGHAT, CDR2 FQDESV (reference sequence). CDR3 length equals 21 residues. V was shortened by 0 bases and J by 1 base, with 22 bases between the two germline ends.

The chain has TRBV2 and TRBJ2-7, with 7 bases lining up with TRBD1. After removal of 7 bases from V and 0 bases from J, the junction contained 6 bases not matched to a gene. Per the germline V gene, CDR1 is SNHLY and CDR2 is FYNNEI. The CDR3 length is 14 residues. Here the CDR3 reads CASNGQAISYEQYF. Here the CDR3 DNA reads TGTGCCAGCAATGGACAGGCGATCTCCTACGAGCAGTACTTC.

This clonotype has a handful of counts. The rearrangement uses TRBV5-1 and TRBJ2-7; D gene unclear. The V gene lost 4 bases and the J gene lost 3 bases, with 11 bases spanning the gap. Germline values: CDR1 SGHRS, CDR2 YFSETQ. The CDR3 runs to 13 residues. CDR3 coding DNA: TGCGCCAGCAGCCCCGTGAACGGCTACGAGCAGTACTTC. It yields the protein CASSPVNGYEQYF.

This chain links TRBV30 with TRBJ1-2; perhaps TRBD1 as D (6 bases). The V gene's germline CDR1 is GTSNPN and CDR2 SVGIG (reference sequence). The CDR3 is made up of 17 amino acids. Trimming removed 4 bases at V and 4 bases at J, with 25 bases between. CDR3 coding DNA: TGTGCCTGGACCCAAGGGGGAGTAAAGACTTTTGGCTATGGCTACACCTTC. Translation: CAWTQGGVKTFGYGYTF.

The genes are TRBV10-3 and TRBJ2-7, with 9 bases identical to TRBD1. The J call may be in error: the DNA end matches TRBJ2-5 better. Germline V gives CDR1 ENHRY, CDR2 SYGVKD. This CDR3 comprises 17 residues. The CDR3 DNA follows: TGTGCCATCAGTGAGGGCCTCACGGGACAGGGCCGGGAGACCCAGTACTTC. Its protein product is CAISEGLTGQGRETQYF.

This clonotype has just a few counts. CDR3 sequence (DNA): TGTGCCAGCAGTTTATGGCAAGGCGGCTACACCTTC. This sequence encodes CASSLWQGGYTF. The chain uses TRBV28 and TRBJ1-2; D is uncertain. CDR3 length equals 12 residues. V gave up 0 bases and J gave up 8 bases, with 7 bases separating them. Germline V CDR1 and CDR2: MDHEN, SYDVKM.

This clonotype was seen a handful of times. This chain joins TRBV20-1 and TRBJ2-3; maybe TRBD1 (6 bases). CDR1 and CDR2 from the germline V gene are DFQATT and SNEGSKA (reference sequence). Trimming took 3 bases from V and 0 from J, leaving 19 bases between them. The CDR3 loop spans 17 amino acids. CDR3 nucleotides: TGCAGTGCTAGTTCCCTTGGACAGCTGATGAGCACAGATACGCAGTATTTT. It translates to CSASSLGQLMSTDTQYF.

The rearrangement joins TRBV7-2 to TRBJ2-1, with 9 nucleotides matching TRBD2. V shed 1 base, J shed 6 bases, and the junction held 7 bases outside the gene matches. Per germline, CDR1 SGHTA and CDR2 FQGNSA. The CDR3 is made up of 16 amino acids. This CDR3 reads CASSLVGGGGCNEQFF. The CDR3 region has the DNA TGTGCCAGCAGCTTAGTTGGCGGGGGGGGATGCAATGAGCAGTTCTTC. Combining the CDR3 with reference TRBV7-2 and TRBJ2-1 gives the whole variable domain GAGVSQSPSNKVTEKGKDVELRCDPISGHTALYWYRQSLGQGLEFLIYFQGNSAPDKSGLPSDRFSAERTGGSVSTLTIQRTQQEDSAVYLCASSLVGGGGCNEQFFGPGTRLTVL.

The rearrangement uses TRBV6-5 and TRBJ2-7; 10 bases map to TRBD1. Germline V gene data show CDR1 as MNHEY and CDR2 as SVGAGI. The CDR3 has 13 residues. V gave up 6 bases and J gave up 6 bases; unmatched junction bases: 5. The CDR3 DNA reads TGTGCCAGCAGGCCAAGGACAGGGGGCGAGCAGTACTTC. This encodes CASRPRTGGEQYF.

The V and J genes are TRBV20-1 and TRBJ1-1; a possible D gene is TRBD1 (5 bases). V was cut by 4 bases and J by 1 base, with 10 bases left in between. This CDR3 spans 13 amino acids. Per germline, CDR1 DFQATT and CDR2 SNEGSKA (reference sequence). CDR3 amino acids: CSAMDQGNTEAFF. CDR3 DNA sequence: TGCAGTGCTATGGATCAGGGGAACACTGAAGCTTTCTTT.

The rearrangement joins TRBV28 to TRBJ2-7; 8 bases fit TRBD2. CDR1 and CDR2 from the germline V gene are MDHEN and SYDVKM. The CDR3 runs to 14 residues. J gave up 1 base and V 7 bases, and 6 bases lay outside the gene matches. In DNA form, the CDR3 reads TGTGCCAGCATCCCCGGGAGGGGTTCCTACGAGCAGTACTTC. This codes for CASIPGRGSYEQYF.

Note on this clonotype: Germline is not matched at one junction end, which may reflect a read error. CDR3 DNA sequence: TGTGCCAGCAGCCGAGGGGATGGGGCCGGGGAGACCCAGTACTTT. Amino acid sequence: CASSRGDGAGETQYF. This sequence joins TRBV3-1 and TRBJ2-5; D possibly uses TRBD1 or TRBD2 (5 bases each). The CDR3 has 15 amino acids. CDR1 and CDR2 (germline): LGHDT, YNNKEL (reference sequence).

The CDR3 loop is CASSYGGAYEQYF. The CDR3 nucleotides read TGTGCCAGCAGTTACGGTGGGGCCTACGAGCAGTACTTC. The genes are TRBV28 and TRBJ2-7, with D uncertain. Germline-derived CDR1 and CDR2 are MDHEN and SYDVKM. The CDR3 totals 13 residues. V was cut by 4 bases and J by 2 bases, with 9 bases left in between.

The chain joins TRBV2 to TRBJ1-5; D is undetermined. Trimming cost V 4 bases and J 2 bases, with 9 bases left between them. This CDR3 has 14 amino acids. Germline V gives CDR1 SNHLY, CDR2 FYNNEI. CDR3 sequence (DNA): TGTGCCAGCAGTGCCACAAAGGGCAATCAGCCCCAGCATTTT. Protein sequence: CASSATKGNQPQHF.

V and J are TRBV30 and TRBJ1-2, with unresolved D. V shed 3 bases and J shed 7 bases, with 12 bases lying between them. CDR3 size: 12 residues. The V gene's germline CDR1 is GTSNPN and CDR2 SVGIG (reference sequence). The chain's CDR3 is CAWRASKGGYTF. CDR3 DNA: TGTGCCTGGAGGGCCTCAAAAGGTGGCTACACCTTC.

This clonotype has a count of ten or more. The V and J genes are TRBV29-1 and TRBJ2-5; D may match TRBD1 or TRBD2 (5 bases each). CDR3 length equals 13 residues. The germline CDR1 and CDR2 sequences are SQVTM and ANQGSEA. The DNA for the CDR3 is TGCACCGCCGCCGGGGCAAATAGGGAGACCCAGTACTTC. Residues: CTAAGANRETQYF.

This clonotype was detected a few times. This sequence joins TRBV25-1 and TRBJ1-2; 10 positions agree with TRBD1. The germline CDR1 and CDR2 sequences are MGHDK and SYGVNS. This CDR3 has 15 residues. The V and J ends lost 6 bases and 4 bases, in that order; junction bases with no gene match: 8. The CDR3 spells CASRADGQGGYGYTF. The CDR3 DNA is TGTGCCAGCAGGGCAGACGGACAGGGGGGCTATGGCTACACCTTC.